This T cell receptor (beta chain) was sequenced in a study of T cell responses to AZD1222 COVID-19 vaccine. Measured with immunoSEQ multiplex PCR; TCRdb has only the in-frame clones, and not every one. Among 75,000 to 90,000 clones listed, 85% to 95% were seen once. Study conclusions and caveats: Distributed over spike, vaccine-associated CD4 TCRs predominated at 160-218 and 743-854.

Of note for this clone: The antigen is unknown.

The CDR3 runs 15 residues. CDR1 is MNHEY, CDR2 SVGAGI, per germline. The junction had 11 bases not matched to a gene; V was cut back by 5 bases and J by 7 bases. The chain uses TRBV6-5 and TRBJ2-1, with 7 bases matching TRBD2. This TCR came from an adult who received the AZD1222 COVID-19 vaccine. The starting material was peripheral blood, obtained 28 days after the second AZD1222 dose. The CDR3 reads CASSLSSGWMNEQFF. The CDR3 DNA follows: TGTGCCAGCAGTCTCTCTAGCGGATGGATGAATGAGCAGTTCTTC.